Listed here are 21 T cell receptor beta chains from one sample, sequenced in a study of OX40 agonist ivuxolimab in advanced cancers. Clones were sequenced by immunoSEQ multiplex PCR, and TCRdb holds only the in-frame ones, with some missing. The table shows approximately 100,000 clones, with 80% to 95% occurring only once. The starting material was CD4+ or CD8+ T cells sorted from blood, obtained in a trial of the OX40 agonist ivuxolimab. Receptors were obtained from an adult with an advanced solid tumor such as melanoma, head and neck, liver or kidney cancer.

The chain combines TRBV2 with TRBJ1-1; D possibly corresponds to TRBD1 (5 bases). Germline lookup yields CDR1 SNHLY and CDR2 FYNNEI. Trimming stripped 1 base from V and 3 bases from J, with 12 bases between. The CDR3 is 15 amino acids. The chain's CDR3 is CASSEEAGSHTEAFF. Here the CDR3 DNA reads TGTGCCAGCAGTGAAGAAGCAGGGTCCCACACTGAAGCTTTCTTT. The full variable domain, completed using reference TRBV2 and TRBJ1-1, is EPEVTQTPSHQVTQMGQEVILRCVPISNHLYFYWYRQILGQKVEFLVSFYNNEISEKSEIFDDQFSVERPDGSNFTLKIRSTKLEDSAMYFCASSEEAGSHTEAFFGQGTRLTVV.

The chain carries TRBV11-3 and TRBJ1-1, with no clear D. Germline V gene sequence: CDR1 SGHNT, CDR2 YENEEA. This CDR3 is 14 amino acids long. The ends were cut back, 7 bases at V and 1 base at J, with 13 bases in the middle. The CDR3 nucleotides are TGTGCCAGCACCTTTCGGAGTCCGAACACTGAAGCTTTCTTT. Encoded protein: CASTFRSPNTEAFF.

V gene TRBV7-2 combines with J gene TRBJ2-2, with D possibly TRBD1 on 5 matching bases. Trimming took 2 bases from V and 7 from J, leaving 17 bases between them. The CDR3 length is 16 residues. Germline V gene data show CDR1 as SGHTA and CDR2 as FQGNSA. The chain's CDR3 is CASSLTATDQYGELFF. The CDR3, as DNA: TGTGCCAGCAGCTTAACCGCGACAGACCAATACGGGGAGCTGTTTTTT.

The rearrangement joins TRBV18 to TRBJ2-7, with D perhaps matching TRBD1 (6 bases). V shed 4 bases and J shed 0 bases, with 10 bases lying between them. The CDR3 has 14 amino acids. Germline V CDR1 and CDR2: KGHSH, LQKENI. The CDR3 protein is CASSRTESSYEQYF. DNA for the CDR3: TGTGCCAGCTCACGGACAGAGAGCTCCTACGAGCAGTACTTC.

The V and J genes are TRBV4-2 and TRBJ2-1; 8 bases line up with TRBD2. The CDR3 has 14 residues. Germline CDR1 is LGHNA and CDR2 is YNFKEQ. The V segment lost 4 bases and the J segment 10 bases; nucleotides outside the gene matches: 9. The CDR3 sequence: CASSRLAGRREQFF. DNA for the CDR3: TGTGCCAGCAGCCGGTTAGCGGGAAGGCGGGAGCAGTTCTTC.

This clone appeared once. The rearrangement uses TRBV7-6 and TRBJ2-7, with TRBD1 as a possible D gene (6 bases). The germline V and J ends were trimmed by 5 bases and 7 bases, with 18 bases remaining between them. There are 14 residues in the CDR3. Germline CDR1 is SGHVS and CDR2 is FNYEAQ. CDR3 in amino acids: CASSPRQDPWEQYF. Here the CDR3 DNA reads TGTGCCAGCAGCCCTCGACAGGATCCGTGGGAGCAGTACTTC.

This clone is deemed medium-sized. The chain uses TRBV5-1 and TRBJ2-5; TRBD2 aligns across 12 bases. V lost 4 bases, J lost 1 base, and 11 bases stayed unmatched. The CDR3 runs 18 residues. The germline CDR1 and CDR2 sequences are SGHRS and YFSETQ. CDR3 nucleotide sequence: TGCGCCAGCAGCCCGAGACGACTAGCGGGAGTGGGCCAAGAGACCCAGTACTTC. This codes for CASSPRRLAGVGQETQYF.

This chain links TRBV2 with TRBJ2-3; D is undetermined. The V end was cut by 7 bases, the J end by 5 bases, with 13 bases between. CDR1 is SNHLY and CDR2 is FYNNEI in the germline V gene. CDR3 length equals 13 residues. CDR3 bases: TGTGCCAGCAATCGTGCTCTCGGAGATACGCAGTATTTT. It specifies CASNRALGDTQYF.

V and J are TRBV9 and TRBJ2-7, with TRBD2 matching over 9 bases. This CDR3 spans 15 amino acids. Germline CDR1 and CDR2: SGDLS and YYNGEE. Trimming took 0 bases from V and 4 from J; bases not matched to a gene: 5. CDR3 sequence: CASSVDSGGHYEQYF. Written as DNA, the CDR3 is TGTGCCAGCAGCGTAGATAGCGGGGGACATTACGAGCAGTACTTC.

This rearrangement joins TRBV19 to TRBJ1-1, with 7 bases fitting TRBD1. The CDR3 extends over 13 amino acids. Germline trimming cut 4 bases from V and 10 bases from J; bases unmatched to any gene: 9. Per germline, CDR1 LNHDA and CDR2 SQIVND (reference sequence). The CDR3 reads CASSTRQGTPAFF. CDR3 DNA: TGTGCCAGTAGTACAAGACAGGGAACCCCAGCTTTCTTT. Full variable domain (missing parts from reference TRBV19 and TRBJ1-1): DGGITQSPKYLFRKEGQNVTLSCEQNLNHDAMYWYRQDPGQGLRLIYYSQIVNDFQKGDIAEGYSVSREKKESFPLTVTSAQKNPTAFYLCASSTRQGTPAFFGQGTRLTVV.

This rearrangement joins TRBV7-9 to TRBJ2-7, with no clear D. The ends were cut back, 5 bases at V and 3 bases at J, with 17 bases in the middle. This CDR3 is built from 15 residues. Per the germline V gene, CDR1 is SEHNR and CDR2 is FQNEAQ (reference sequence). The CDR3 sequence: CASSLLGTQDYEQYF. CDR3 in DNA: TGTGCCAGCAGCCTCTTAGGAACGCAGGACTACGAGCAGTACTTC.

CDR3 amino acids: CASSKTEGGRASNEQFF. The CDR3 DNA follows: TGTGCCAGCAGCAAAACGGAAGGCGGGAGGGCTTCCAATGAGCAGTTCTTC. The rearrangement links TRBV7-2 to TRBJ2-1, with 9 bases fitting TRBD2. Germline assignment: CDR1 SGHTA and CDR2 FQGNSA. Unmatched junction bases numbered 14, after V lost 5 bases and J lost 6 bases. The CDR3 runs to 17 residues.

V and J are TRBV6-6 and TRBJ1-2, with D hard to call. The CDR3 length is 14 residues. Germline CDR1 MNHNY, CDR2 SVGAGI (reference sequence). V was shortened by 2 bases and J by 4 bases, with 11 bases between the two germline ends. The CDR3: CASSYRARPYGYTF. CDR3 bases: TGTGCCAGCAGTTACAGGGCACGACCCTATGGCTACACCTTC.

This clone was recorded a few times. V and J are TRBV11-2 and TRBJ2-5; 8 bases map to TRBD2. The CDR3 is 17 residues long. Germline CDR1 SGHAT, CDR2 FQNNGV. V dropped 5 bases and J dropped 3; count of bases not matched to a gene: 14. Written as DNA, the CDR3 is TGTGCCAGCAGCACGCCGCGGGGGAGAGCGGGAGAAGAGACCCAGTACTTC. This encodes CASSTPRGRAGEETQYF.

In the case of this clone: The germline gene is not matched at one end of the junction; a read error may be the cause. The chain employs TRBV6-5 and TRBJ2-5; D not certain. The CDR3 consists of 16 residues. Germline V CDR1 and CDR2: MNHEY, SVGAGI. CDR3 in DNA: TGTGTCAGCAGTTACTCCGGTCGTCTCCCCCAAGAGACCCAGTACTTC. Translated: CVSSYSGRLPQETQYF.

The rearrangement joins TRBV6-1 to TRBJ1-6; D may be TRBD1 (6 bases). V was shortened by 3 bases and J by 4 bases, with 13 bases between the two germline ends. Germline values: CDR1 MNHNS, CDR2 SASEGT. The CDR3 runs to 16 residues. The CDR3: CASSEGGQRYNSPLHF. The CDR3 DNA reads as TGTGCCAGCAGTGAGGGTGGACAGAGATATAATTCACCCCTCCACTTT.

This sequence joins TRBV7-2 and TRBJ1-2; a weak D match, TRBD1 (6 bases). CDR1 and CDR2 from the germline V gene are SGHTA and FQGNSA. This CDR3 comprises 13 residues. Trimming took 3 bases from V and 4 from J, leaving 9 bases between them. The CDR3 spells CASSLDSPYGYTF. The CDR3 nucleotides are TGTGCCAGCAGCTTGGACAGCCCCTATGGCTACACCTTC.

This clone was seen a single time. V usage is TRBV5-1 and J usage is TRBJ2-7; no definite D call. The CDR3 loop spans 15 amino acids. CDR1 is SGHRS and CDR2 is YFSETQ in the germline V gene. The V gene lost 0 bases and the J gene lost 0 bases, with 10 bases spanning the gap. CDR3 sequence reads: CASSLGNADSYEQYF. In DNA, the CDR3 is TGCGCCAGCAGCTTGGGTAACGCAGACTCCTACGAGCAGTACTTC.

This clone was counted a few times. This chain links TRBV5-6 with TRBJ1-1; a possible D gene is TRBD1 (6 bases). Germline-derived CDR1 and CDR2 are SGHDT and YYEEEE. This CDR3 region has 16 residues. With 4 bases removed from V and 0 bases from J, the gap between germline ends came to 16 bases. In DNA form, the CDR3 reads TGTGCCAGCAGCGGAAGGACAGACGTAATGAACACTGAAGCTTTCTTT. This sequence encodes CASSGRTDVMNTEAFF.

The chain has TRBV2 and TRBJ2-1; D uncertain. This CDR3 is 17 amino acids long. V lost 6 bases to trimming and J lost 8 bases, with 26 bases between them. Germline CDR1 is SNHLY and CDR2 is FYNNEI. The CDR3 sequence is CASSSGALAVGLDEQFF. The DNA for the CDR3 is TGTGCCAGCAGCTCCGGTGCTCTGGCGGTTGGGTTAGATGAGCAGTTCTTC.

The chain carries TRBV9 and TRBJ2-3, with TRBD2 matching 8 bases. Germline V gene lookup returns CDR1 SGDLS and CDR2 YYNGEE. The CDR3 totals 16 residues. V lost 3 bases to trimming and J lost 4 bases; unmatched junction nucleotides: 10. The CDR3 region is CASSDPERGWADTQYF. The CDR3 DNA follows: TGTGCCAGCAGCGACCCAGAGCGGGGGTGGGCAGATACGCAGTATTTT.